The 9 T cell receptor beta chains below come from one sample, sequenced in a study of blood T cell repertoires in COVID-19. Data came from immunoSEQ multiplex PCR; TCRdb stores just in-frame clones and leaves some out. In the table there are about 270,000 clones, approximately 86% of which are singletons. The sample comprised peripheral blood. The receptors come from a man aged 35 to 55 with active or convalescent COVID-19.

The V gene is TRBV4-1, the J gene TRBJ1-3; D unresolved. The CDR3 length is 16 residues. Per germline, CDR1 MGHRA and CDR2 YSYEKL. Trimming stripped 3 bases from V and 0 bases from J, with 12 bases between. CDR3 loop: CASSHPEALSGNTIYF. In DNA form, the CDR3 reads TGCGCCAGCAGCCACCCGGAGGCCCTCTCTGGAAACACCATATATTTT.

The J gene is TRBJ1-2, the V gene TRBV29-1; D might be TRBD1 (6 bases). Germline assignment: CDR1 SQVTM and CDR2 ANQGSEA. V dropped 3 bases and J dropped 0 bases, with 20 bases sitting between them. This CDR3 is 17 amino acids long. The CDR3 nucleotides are TGCAGCGTTGATATAGGACAGAAAGGTTTAGCTAACTATGGCTACACCTTC. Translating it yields CSVDIGQKGLANYGYTF.

The CDR3 is CASSSGDSLNTGELFF. For the CDR3, the DNA is TGTGCCAGCAGTTCAGGGGACAGTTTGAACACCGGGGAGCTGTTTTTT. The chain couples TRBV7-2 to TRBJ2-2, with 7 bases that match TRBD1. This CDR3 is built from 16 residues. Germline values: CDR1 SGHTA, CDR2 FQGNSA. J was trimmed by 1 base and V by 6 bases; bases with no gene match: 8.

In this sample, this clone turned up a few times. This chain's CDR3 is CASSTRQALPNYGYTF. For the CDR3, the DNA is TGTGCCAGCAGTACAAGGCAGGCCCTGCCGAACTATGGCTACACCTTC. The chain couples TRBV2 to TRBJ1-2; D gene uncertain. The CDR3 is 16 amino acids. Between the trimmed V and J ends, which lost 5 bases and 2 bases, there was a span of 18 bases. Germline V gene data show CDR1 as SNHLY and CDR2 as FYNNEI.

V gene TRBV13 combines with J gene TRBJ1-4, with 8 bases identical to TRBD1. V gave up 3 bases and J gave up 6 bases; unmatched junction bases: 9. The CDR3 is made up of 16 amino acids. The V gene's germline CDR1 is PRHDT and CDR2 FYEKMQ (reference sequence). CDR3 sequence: CASSFTGQGRDEKLFF. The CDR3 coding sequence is TGTGCCAGCAGCTTTACCGGACAGGGCCGTGATGAAAAACTGTTTTTT.

The DNA of the CDR3 is TGTGCTAGCCAGTCTTCTGGGGCCAACGTCCTGACTTTC. It is translated as CASQSSGANVLTF. V gene TRBV12-5 combines with J gene TRBJ2-6; D uncertain. The germline CDR1 and CDR2 sequences are LGHNT and FRNRAP. Trimming stripped 9 bases from V and 1 base from J, with 7 bases between. CDR3 length: 13 residues.

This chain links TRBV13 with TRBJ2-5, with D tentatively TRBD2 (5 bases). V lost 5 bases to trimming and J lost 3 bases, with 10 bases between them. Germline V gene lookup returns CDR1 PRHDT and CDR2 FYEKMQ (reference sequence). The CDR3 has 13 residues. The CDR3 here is CASSLGVEETQYF. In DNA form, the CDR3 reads TGTGCCAGCAGCCTGGGAGTCGAAGAGACCCAGTACTTC.

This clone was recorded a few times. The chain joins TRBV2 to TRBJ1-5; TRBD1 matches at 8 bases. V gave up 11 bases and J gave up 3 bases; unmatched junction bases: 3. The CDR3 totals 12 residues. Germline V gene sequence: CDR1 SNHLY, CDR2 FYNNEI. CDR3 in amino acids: CAEGQDNQPQHF. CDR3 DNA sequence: TGTGCCGAGGGACAGGACAATCAGCCCCAGCATTTT. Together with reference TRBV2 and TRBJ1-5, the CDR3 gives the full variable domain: EPEVTQTPSHQVTQMGQEVILRCVPISNHLYFYWYRQILGQKVEFLVSFYNNEISEKSEIFDDQFSVERPDGSNFTLKIRSTKLEDSAMYFCAEGQDNQPQHFGDGTRLSIL.

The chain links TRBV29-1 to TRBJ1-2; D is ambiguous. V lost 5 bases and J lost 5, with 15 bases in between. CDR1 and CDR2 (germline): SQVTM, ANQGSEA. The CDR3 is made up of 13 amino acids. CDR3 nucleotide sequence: TGCAGCGTTTGGGTGTCGGGAGGTTATGGCTACACCTTC. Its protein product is CSVWVSGGYGYTF.